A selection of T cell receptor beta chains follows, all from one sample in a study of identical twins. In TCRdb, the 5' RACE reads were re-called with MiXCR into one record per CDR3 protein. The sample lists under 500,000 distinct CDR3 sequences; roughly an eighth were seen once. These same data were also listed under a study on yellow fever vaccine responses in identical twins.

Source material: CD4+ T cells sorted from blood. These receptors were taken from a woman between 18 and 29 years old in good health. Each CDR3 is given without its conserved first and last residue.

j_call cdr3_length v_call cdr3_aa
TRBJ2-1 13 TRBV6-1 ASTPPGVGSGEQF
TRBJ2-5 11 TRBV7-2 ASSRTRQETQY
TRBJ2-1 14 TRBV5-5 ASSSTPFRSPGEQF
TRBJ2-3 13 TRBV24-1 ATSDLSGDTDTQY
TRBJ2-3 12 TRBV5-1 ASSFSVVADTQY
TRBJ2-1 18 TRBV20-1 SARAGGVIGRESSYNEQF
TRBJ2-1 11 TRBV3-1 ASSQDKDNEQF
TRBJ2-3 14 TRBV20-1 SAEGARRFSTDTQY
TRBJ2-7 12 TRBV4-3 ASSQVPGQGVSY
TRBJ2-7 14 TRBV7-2 ASSLARLGSSYEQY
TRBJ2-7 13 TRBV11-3 ASSSGDGRSYEQY
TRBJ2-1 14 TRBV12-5 ASGTSGERGGNEQF
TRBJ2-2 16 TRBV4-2 ASSRTSGGARGTGELF
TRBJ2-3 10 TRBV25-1 ASSETTDTQY
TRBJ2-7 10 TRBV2 ASTGWTSEQY
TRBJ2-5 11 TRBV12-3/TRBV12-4 ASRDSNLETQY
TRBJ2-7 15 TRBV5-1 ASSLALAGDFSYEQY
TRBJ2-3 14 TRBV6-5 ASSYGLAGAVDTQY
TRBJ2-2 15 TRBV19 ASSITGEFYGTGELF
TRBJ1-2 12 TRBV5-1 ASSDGQAFYGYT
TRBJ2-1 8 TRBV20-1 SASYNEQF
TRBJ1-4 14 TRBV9 ASSVALGVSDEKLF
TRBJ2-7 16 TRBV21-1 ASSSRRTSGREFYEQY
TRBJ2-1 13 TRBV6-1 ASRVSGGSYNEQF
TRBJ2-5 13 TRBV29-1 SVDTSGRSVETQY
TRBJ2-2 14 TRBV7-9 ASSQTGPTNTGELF
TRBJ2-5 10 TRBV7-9 ASSLDEETQY
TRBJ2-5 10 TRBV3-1 ASSQDLRTQY
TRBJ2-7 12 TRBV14 ASSQVSSPYEQY
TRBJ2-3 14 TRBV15 ATSSLGTTKPDTQY
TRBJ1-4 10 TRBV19 ASTIGNEKLF
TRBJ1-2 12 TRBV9 ASSEGTGGYGYT
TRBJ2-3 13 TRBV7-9 ASRGRDRPGDTQY
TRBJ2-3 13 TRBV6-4 ASSDSGAGTDTQY
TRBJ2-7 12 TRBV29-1 SVEDGQVPYEQY
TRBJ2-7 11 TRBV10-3 AISEGNPDEQY
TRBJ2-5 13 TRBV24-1 ATSILAGGWETQY
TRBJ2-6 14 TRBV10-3 AIRDSKNSGANVLT
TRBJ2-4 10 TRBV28 ASSLARGFQY
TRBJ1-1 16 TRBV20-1 SARDALRDPSVSTEAF
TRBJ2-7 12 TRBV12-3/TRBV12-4 ASSLGGTGYEQY